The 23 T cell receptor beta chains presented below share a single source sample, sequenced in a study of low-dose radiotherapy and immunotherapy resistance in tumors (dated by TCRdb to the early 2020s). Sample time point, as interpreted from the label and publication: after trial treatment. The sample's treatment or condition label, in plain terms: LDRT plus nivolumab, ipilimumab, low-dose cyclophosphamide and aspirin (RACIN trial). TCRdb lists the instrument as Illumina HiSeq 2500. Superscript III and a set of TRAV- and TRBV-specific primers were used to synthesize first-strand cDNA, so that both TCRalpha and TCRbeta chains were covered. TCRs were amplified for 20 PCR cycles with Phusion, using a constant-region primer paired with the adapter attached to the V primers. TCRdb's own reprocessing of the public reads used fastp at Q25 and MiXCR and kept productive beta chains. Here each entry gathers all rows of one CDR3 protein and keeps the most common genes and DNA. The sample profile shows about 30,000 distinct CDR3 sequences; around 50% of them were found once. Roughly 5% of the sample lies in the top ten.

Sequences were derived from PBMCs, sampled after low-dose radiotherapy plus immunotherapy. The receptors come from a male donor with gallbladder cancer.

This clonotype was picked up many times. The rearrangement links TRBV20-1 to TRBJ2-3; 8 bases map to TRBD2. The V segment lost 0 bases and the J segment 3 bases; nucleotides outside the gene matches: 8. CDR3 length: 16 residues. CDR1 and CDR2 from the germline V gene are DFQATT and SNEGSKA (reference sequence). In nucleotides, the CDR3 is TGCAGTGCTAGAGATCGCGTCGGGGGGGGGACAGATACGCAGTATTTT. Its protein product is CSARDRVGGGTDTQYF.

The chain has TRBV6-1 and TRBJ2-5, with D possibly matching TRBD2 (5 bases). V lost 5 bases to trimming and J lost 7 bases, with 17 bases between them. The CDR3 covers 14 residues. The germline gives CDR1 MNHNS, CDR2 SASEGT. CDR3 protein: CASSYSASRGTQYF. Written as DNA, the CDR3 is TGTGCCAGCAGTTACAGTGCTAGCCGCGGGACCCAGTACTTC.

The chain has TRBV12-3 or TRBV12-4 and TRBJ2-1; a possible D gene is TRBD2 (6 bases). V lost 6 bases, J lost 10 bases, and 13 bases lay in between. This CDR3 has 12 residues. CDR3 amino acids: CASSSGAREQFF. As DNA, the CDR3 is TGTGCCAGCAGCTCGGGAGCGCGGGAGCAGTTCTTC.

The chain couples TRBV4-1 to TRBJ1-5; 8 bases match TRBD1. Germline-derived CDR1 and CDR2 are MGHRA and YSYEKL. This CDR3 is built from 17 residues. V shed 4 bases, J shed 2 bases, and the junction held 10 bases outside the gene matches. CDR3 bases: TGCGCCAGCAGCCCCATAGGACAGGGAAGGGGCAATCAGCCCCAGCATTTT. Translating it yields CASSPIGQGRGNQPQHF.

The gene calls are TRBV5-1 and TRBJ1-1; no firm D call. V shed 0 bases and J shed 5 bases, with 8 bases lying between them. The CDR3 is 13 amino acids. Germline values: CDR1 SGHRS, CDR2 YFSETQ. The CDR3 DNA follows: TGCGCCAGCAGCTTGGTGGAAGGGACTGAAGCTTTCTTT. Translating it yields CASSLVEGTEAFF.

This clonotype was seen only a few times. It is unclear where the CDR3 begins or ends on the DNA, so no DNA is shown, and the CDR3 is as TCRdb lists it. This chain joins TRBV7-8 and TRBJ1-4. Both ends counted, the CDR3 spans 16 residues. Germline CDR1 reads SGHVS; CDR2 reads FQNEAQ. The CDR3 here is CASSLREGTNEKLFFF.

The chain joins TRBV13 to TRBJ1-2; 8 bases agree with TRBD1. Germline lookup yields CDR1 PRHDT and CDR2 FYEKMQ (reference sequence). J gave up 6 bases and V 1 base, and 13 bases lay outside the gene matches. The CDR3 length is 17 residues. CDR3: CASSLALYPGGQDGYTF. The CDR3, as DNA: TGTGCCAGCAGCTTAGCCTTATACCCAGGGGGCCAGGATGGCTACACCTTC.

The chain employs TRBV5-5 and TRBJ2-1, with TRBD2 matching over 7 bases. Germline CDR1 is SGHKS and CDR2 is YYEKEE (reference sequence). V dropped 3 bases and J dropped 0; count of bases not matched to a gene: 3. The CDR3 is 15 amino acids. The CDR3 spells CASSWASGSYNEQFF. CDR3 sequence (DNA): TGTGCCAGCAGCTGGGCTAGCGGCTCCTACAATGAGCAGTTCTTC. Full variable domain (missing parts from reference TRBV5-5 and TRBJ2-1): DAGVTQSPTHLIKTRGQQVTLRCSPISGHKSVSWYQQVLGQGPQFIFQYYEKEERGRGNFPDRFSARQFPNYSSELNVNALLLGDSALYLCASSWASGSYNEQFFGPGTRLTVL.

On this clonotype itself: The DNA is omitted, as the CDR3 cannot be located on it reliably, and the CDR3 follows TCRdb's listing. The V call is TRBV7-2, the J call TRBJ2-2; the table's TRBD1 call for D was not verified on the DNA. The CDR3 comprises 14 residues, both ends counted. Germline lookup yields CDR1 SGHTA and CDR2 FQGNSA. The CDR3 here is CASSTLSQGELFFF.

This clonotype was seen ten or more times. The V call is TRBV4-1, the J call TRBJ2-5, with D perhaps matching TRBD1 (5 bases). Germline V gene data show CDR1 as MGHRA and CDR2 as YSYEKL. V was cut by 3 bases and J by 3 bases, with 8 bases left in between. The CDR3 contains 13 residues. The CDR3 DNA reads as TGCGCCAGCAGCCAGCAACAGGAAGAGACCCAGTACTTC. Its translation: CASSQQQEETQYF.

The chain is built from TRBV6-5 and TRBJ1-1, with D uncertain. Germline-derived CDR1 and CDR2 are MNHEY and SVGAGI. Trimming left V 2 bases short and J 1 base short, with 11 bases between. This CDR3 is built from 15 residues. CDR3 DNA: TGTGCCAGCAGTTACAGGGTCACCTCGAACACTGAAGCTTTCTTT. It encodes CASSYRVTSNTEAFF.

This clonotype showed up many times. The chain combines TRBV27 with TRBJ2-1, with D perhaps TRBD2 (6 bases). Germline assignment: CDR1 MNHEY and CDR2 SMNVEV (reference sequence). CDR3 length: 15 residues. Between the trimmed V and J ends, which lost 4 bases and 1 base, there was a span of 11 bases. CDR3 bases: TGTGCCAGCAGTTCGCTGGAGGGATCCTACAATGAGCAGTTCTTC. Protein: CASSSLEGSYNEQFF.

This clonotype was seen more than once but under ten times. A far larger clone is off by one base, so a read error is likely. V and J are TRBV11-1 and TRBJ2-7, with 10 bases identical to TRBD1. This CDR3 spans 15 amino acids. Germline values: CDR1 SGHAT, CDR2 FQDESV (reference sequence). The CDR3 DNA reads TGTGCCAGCAGCCCATCGGGACAGGGGACCTACGAGCGGTACTTC. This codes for CASSPSGQGTYERYF.

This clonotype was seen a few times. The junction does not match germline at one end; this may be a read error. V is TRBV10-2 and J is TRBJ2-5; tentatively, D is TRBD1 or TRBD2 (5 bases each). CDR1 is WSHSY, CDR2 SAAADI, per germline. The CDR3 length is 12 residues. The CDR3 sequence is CASSPGRETHYF. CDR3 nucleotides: TGCGCCAGCAGTCCGGGGCGAGAGACCCATTACTTC.

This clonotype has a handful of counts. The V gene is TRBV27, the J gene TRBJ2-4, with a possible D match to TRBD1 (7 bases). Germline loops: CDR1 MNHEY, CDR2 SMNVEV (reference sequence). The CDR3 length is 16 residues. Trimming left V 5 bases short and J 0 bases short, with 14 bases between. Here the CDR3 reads CASSRGTALAKNIQYF. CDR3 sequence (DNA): TGTGCCAGCAGTCGCGGGACAGCTCTAGCCAAAAACATTCAGTACTTC.

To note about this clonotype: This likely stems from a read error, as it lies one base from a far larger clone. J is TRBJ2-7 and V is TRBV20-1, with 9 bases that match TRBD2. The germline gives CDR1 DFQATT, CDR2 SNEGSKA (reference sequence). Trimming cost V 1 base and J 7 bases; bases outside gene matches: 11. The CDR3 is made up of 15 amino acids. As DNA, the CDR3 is TGCAGTGCTAGAGGAGCGGGAGGAGGCTTCGATGAGCAGTACTTC. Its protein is CSARGAGGGFDEQYF.

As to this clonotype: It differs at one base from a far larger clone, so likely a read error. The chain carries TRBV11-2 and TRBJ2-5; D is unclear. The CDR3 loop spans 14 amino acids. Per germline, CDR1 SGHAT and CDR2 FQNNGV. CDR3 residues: CANSLALRPGTQYF. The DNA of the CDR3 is TGTGCCAACAGCTTGGCCCTACGGCCCGGGACCCAGTACTTC.

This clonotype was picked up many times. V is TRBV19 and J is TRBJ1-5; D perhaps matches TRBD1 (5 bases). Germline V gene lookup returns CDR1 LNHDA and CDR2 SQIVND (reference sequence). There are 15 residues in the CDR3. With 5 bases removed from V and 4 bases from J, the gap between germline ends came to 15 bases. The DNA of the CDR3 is TGTGCCAGTAGTCGCCGGGACGGACGGAATCAGCCCCAGCATTTT. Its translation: CASSRRDGRNQPQHF.

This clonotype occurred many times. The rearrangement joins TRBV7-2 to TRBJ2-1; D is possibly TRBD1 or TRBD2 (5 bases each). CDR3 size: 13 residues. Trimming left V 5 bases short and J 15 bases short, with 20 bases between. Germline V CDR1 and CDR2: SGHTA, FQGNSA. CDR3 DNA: TGTGCCAGCAGCGTTCCGGGACGGCCGAAGGGGTTCTTC. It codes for CASSVPGRPKGFF.

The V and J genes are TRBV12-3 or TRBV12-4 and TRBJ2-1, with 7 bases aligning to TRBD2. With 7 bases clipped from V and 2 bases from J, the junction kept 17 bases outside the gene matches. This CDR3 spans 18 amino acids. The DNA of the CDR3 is TGTGCCAGCACCCCGGGACCCAGTGCTAGCGGAACCTACAATGAGCAGTTCTTC. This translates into CASTPGPSASGTYNEQFF.

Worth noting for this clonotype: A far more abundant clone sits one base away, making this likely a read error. This CDR3 reads CATIAARHSYEQYF. The DNA of the CDR3 is TGTGCCACCATCGCAGCGCGGCACTCCTACGAGCAGTACTTC. This chain uses TRBV6-1 with TRBJ2-7, with D uncertain. In germline, CDR1 is MNHNS, CDR2 SASEGT. The V and J ends lost 10 bases and 0 bases respectively, with 16 bases between them. This CDR3 has 14 residues.

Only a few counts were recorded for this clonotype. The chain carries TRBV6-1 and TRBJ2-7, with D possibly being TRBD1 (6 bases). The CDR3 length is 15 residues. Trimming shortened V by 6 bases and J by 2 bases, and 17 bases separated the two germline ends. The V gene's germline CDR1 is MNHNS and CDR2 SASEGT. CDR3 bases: TGTGCCAGCAGCTATGGGACATCGGATGCCTACGAGCAGTACTTC. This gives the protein CASSYGTSDAYEQYF.

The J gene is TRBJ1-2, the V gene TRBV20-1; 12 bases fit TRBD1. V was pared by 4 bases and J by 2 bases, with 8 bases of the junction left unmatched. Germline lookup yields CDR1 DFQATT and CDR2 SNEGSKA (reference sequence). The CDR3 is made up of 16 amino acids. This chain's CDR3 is CSANGGTGGWNYGYTF. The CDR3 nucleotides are TGCAGTGCTAATGGGGGGACAGGGGGCTGGAACTATGGCTACACCTTC.